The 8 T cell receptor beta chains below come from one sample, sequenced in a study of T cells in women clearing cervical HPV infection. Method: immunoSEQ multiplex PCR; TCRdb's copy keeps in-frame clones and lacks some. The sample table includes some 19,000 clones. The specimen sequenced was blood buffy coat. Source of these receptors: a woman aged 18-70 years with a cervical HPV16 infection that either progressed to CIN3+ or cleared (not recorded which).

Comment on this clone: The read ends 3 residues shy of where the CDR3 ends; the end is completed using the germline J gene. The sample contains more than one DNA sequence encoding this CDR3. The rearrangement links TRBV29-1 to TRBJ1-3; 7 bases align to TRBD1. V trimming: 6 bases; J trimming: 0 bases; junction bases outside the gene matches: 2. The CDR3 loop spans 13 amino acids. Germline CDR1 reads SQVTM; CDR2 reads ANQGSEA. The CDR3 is CSVRDSSGNTIYF. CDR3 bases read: TGCAGCGTACGGGACAGCTCTGGAAACACC.

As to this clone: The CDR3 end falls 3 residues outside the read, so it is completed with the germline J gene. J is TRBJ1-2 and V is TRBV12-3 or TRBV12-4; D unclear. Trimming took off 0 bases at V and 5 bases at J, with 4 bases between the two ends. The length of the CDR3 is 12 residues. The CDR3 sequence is CASSLAQYGYTF. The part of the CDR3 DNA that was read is TGTGCCAGCAGTTTAGCTCAATATGGC.

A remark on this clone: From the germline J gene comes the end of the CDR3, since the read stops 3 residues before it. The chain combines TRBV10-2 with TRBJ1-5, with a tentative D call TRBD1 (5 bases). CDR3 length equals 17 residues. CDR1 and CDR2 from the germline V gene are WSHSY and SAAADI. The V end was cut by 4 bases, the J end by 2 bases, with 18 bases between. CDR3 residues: CASSGLDGGFGNQPQHF. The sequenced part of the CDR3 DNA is TGCGCCAGCAGTGGGTTGGACGGGGGATTCGGCAATCAGCCC.

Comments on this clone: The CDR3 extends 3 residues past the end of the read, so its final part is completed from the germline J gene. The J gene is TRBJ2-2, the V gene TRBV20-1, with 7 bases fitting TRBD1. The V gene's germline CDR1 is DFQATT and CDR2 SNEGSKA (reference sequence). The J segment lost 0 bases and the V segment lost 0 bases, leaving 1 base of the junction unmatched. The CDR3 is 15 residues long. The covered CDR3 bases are TGCAGTGCTAGAGAGGGACAGTCGAACACCGGGGAG. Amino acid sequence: CSAREGQSNTGE. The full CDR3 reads CSAREGQSNTGELFF.

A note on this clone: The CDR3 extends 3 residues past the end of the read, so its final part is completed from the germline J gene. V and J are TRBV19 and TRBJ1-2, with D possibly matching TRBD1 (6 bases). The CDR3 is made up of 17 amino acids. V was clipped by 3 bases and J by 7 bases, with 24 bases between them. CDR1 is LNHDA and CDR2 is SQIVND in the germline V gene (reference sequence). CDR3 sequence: CASSIDFWASGAGGYTF. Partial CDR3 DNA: TGTGCCAGTAGTATCGACTTCTGGGCCTCAGGGGCGGGTGGC. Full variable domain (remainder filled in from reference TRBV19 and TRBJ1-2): DGGITQSPKYLFRKEGQNVTLSCEQNLNHDAMYWYRQDPGQGLRLIYYSQIVNDFQKGDIAEGYSVSREKKESFPLTVTSAQKNPTAFYLCASSIDFWASGAGGYTFGSGTRLTVV.

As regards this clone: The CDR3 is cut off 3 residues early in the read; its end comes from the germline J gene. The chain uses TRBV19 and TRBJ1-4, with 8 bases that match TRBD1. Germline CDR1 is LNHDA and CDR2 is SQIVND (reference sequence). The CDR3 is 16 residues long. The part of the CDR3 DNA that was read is TGTGCCAGTAGTTCCCGAGAAGGACAGGGTTACTCACCA. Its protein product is CASSSREGQGYSP. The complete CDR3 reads CASSSREGQGYSPLFF.

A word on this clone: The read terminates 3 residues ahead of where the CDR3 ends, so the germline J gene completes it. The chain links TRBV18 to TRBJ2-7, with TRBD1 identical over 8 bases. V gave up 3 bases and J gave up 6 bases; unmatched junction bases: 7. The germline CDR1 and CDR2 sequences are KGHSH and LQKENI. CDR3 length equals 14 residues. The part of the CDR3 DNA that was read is TGTGCCAGCTCACCCCAGGGGGCGCAAAGCGAG. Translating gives CASSPQGAQSE. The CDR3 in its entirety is CASSPQGAQSEQYF. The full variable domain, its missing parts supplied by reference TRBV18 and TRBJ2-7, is NAGVMQNPRHLVRRRGQEARLRCSPMKGHSHVYWYRQLPEEGLKFMVYLQKENIIDESGMPKERFSAEFPKEGPSILRIQQVVRGDSAAYFCASSPQGAQSEQYFGPGTRLTVT.

The sequenced CDR3 bases are TGTGCCAGTAGTATAGGGACAGATCGCACCGGGGAG. It encodes CASSIGTDRTGE. The full CDR3 is CASSIGTDRTGELFF. The chain joins TRBV19 to TRBJ2-2, with a possible D match to TRBD1 (6 bases). The CDR3 is cut off 3 residues early in the read; its end comes from the germline J gene. This CDR3 has 15 amino acids. Trimming removed 1 base at V and 4 bases at J, with 10 bases between. Germline V gene data show CDR1 as LNHDA and CDR2 as SQIVND (reference sequence).